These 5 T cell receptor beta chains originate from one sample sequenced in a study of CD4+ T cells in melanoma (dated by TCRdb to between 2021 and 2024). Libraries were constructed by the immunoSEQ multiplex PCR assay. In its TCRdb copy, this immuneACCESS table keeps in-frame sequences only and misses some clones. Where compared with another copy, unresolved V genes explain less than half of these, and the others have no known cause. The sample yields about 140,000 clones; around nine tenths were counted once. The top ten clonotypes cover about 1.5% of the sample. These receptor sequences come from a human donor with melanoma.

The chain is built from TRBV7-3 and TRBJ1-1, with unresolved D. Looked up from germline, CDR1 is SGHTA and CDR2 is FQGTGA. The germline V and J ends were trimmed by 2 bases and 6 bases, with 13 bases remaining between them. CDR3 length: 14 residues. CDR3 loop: CASSLRPAGAEAFF. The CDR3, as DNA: TGTGCCAGCAGCTTACGACCCGCCGGGGCTGAAGCTTTCTTT. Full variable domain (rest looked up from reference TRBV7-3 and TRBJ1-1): GAGVSQTPSNKVTEKGKYVELRCDPISGHTALYWYRQSLGQGPEFLIYFQGTGAADDSGLPNDRFFAVRPEGSVSTLKIQRTERGDSAVYLCASSLRPAGAEAFFGQGTRLTVV.

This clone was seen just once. This CDR3 reads CASSGGASPDLYQETQYF. The CDR3 DNA is TGTGCCAGCAGCGGGGGGGCCTCCCCCGACCTGTACCAAGAGACCCAGTACTTC. The chain combines TRBV9 with TRBJ2-5; either TRBD1 or TRBD2 may fit D (6 bases each). Germline V CDR1 and CDR2: SGDLS, YYNGEE. CDR3 size: 18 residues. Trimming removed 3 bases at V and 0 bases at J, with 21 bases between.

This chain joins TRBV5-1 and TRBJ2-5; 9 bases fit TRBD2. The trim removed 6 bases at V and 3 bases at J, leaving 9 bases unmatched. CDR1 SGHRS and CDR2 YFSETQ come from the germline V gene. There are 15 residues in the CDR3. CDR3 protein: CASTRIAGAKETQYF. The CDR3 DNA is TGCGCCAGCACTCGAATAGCGGGGGCCAAAGAGACCCAGTACTTC. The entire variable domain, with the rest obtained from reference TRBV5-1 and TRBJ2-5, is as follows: KAGVTQTPRYLIKTRGQQVTLSCSPISGHRSVSWYQQTPGQGLQFLFEYFSETQRNKGNFPGRFSGRQFSNSRSEMNVSTLELGDSALYLCASTRIAGAKETQYFGPGTRLLVL.

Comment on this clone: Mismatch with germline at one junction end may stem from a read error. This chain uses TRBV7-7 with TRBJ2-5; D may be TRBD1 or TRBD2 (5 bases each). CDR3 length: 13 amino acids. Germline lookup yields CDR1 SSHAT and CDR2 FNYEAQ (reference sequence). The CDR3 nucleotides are TGTGCTAGCAGCTCTGACGTTGGGGGGACCCAGTACTTC. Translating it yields CASSSDVGGTQYF.

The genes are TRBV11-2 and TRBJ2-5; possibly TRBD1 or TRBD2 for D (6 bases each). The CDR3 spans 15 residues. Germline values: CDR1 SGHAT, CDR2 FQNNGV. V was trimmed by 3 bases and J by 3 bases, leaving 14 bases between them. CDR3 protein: CASSFHRGPEETQYF. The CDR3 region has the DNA TGTGCCAGCAGCTTTCATCGGGGGCCTGAAGAGACCCAGTACTTC.